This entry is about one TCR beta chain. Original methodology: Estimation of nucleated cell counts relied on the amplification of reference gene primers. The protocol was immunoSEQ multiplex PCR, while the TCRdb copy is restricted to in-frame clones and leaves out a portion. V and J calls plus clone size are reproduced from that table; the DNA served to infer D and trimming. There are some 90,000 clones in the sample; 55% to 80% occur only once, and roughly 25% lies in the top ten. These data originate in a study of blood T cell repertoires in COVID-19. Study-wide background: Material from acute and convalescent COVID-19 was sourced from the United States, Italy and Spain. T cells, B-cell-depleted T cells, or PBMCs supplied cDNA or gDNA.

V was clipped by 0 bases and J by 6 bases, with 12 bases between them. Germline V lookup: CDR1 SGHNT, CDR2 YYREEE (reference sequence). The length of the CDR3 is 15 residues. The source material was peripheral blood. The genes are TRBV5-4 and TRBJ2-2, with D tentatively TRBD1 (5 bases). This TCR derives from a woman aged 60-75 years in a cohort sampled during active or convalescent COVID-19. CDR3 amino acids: CASSLGTFIPGELFF. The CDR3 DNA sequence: TGTGCCAGCAGCTTGGGGACATTTATTCCCGGGGAGCTGTTTTTT.